Detailed here is one T cell receptor (beta chain). Its antigen is not identified. TCRalpha and TCRbeta libraries used 5'RACE with constant-segment primers and UMIs. Each CDR3 protein is one row after TCRdb ran MiXCR on the 5' RACE reads. Counted here are roughly 560,000 distinct CDR3 sequences, about 20% occurring once; the ten biggest clones make up around 12%. Germline trimming cut 6 bases from V and 2 bases from J; bases unmatched to any gene: 8. The CDR3 contains 15 residues. The sample comes from a study of T-cell memory formation after mild COVID-19. Points from the study as a whole: Certain responding clones were present in pre-infection memory, suggesting participation of cross-reactive memory.

This receptor was taken from an adult woman who had mild COVID-19 (a few samples of this study predate the infection). Cell type and time point are not known. The chain carries TRBV12-3 or TRBV12-4 and TRBJ1-2; 8 bases map to TRBD1. The sequencing sample was made of PBMCs or a T cell subset sorted from them (not recorded which). This CDR3 is CASSLHGTGNYGYTF. The CDR3 DNA reads TGTGCCAGCAGCCTCCATGGGACAGGCAACTATGGCTACACCTTC.